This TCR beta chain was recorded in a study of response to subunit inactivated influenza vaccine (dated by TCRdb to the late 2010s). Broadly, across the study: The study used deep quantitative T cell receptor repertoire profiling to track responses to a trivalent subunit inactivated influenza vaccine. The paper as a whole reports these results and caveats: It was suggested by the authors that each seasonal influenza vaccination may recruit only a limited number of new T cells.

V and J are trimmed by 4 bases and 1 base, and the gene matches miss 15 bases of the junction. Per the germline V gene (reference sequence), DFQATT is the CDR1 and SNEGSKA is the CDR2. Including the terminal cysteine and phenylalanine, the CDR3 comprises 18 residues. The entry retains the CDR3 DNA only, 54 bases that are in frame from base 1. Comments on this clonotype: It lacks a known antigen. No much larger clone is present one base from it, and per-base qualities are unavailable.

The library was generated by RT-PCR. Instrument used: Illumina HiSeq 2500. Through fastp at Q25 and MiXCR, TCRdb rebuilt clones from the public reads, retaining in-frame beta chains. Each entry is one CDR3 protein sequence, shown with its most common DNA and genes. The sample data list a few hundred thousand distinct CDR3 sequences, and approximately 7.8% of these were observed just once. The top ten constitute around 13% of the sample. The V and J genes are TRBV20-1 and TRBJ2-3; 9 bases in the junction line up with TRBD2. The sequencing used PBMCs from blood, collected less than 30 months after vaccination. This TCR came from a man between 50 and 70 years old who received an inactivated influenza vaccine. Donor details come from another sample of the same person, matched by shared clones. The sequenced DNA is TGCAGTGCTACAAGCCCAATGACTAGCGGAAGTCGCACAGATACGCAGTATTTT. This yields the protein CSATSPMTSGSRTDTQYF.